These T cell receptor beta chains were read from a single sample in a study of cytomegalovirus exposure and HLA in healthy donors. TCRdb's copy holds only in-frame clones and misses some; the assay was immunoSEQ multiplex PCR. The sample carries tens of thousands of clones, around 73% recorded once. The sequencing sample was made of PBMCs. The receptor source for this set is a woman between 35 and 50 years old in good health and CMV-seronegative. Each CDR3 is given with its conserved first and last residue. Each record gives: D gene, CDR3 length, clone size, V gene, J gene, CDR3 protein, CDR3 DNA. D genes are given only for firm matches. Size is stated for part of the rows, as once, few or many counts, or as a class when the clone is expanded.

>TRBD2|17|few|TRBV5-4|TRBJ2-3
CASGTPGLAGSTDTQYF
TGTGCCAGCGGGACCCCGGGACTAGCGGGAAGTACAGATACGCAGTATTTT
>TRBD2|15|NA|TRBV28|TRBJ2-7
CASSITGTSGYEQYF
TGTGCCAGCAGTATAACCGGGACTAGCGGCTACGAGCAGTACTTC
>TRBD1|13|NA|TRBV6-6|TRBJ2-7
CASSYGTGGEQYF
TGTGCCAGCAGTTACGGGACAGGGGGAGAGCAGTACTTC
>TRBD1|14|NA|TRBV5-1|TRBJ1-1
CASSSDRPETEAFF
TGCGCCAGCAGCTCGGACAGGCCTGAGACTGAAGCTTTCTTT
>NA|18|NA|TRBV7-9|TRBJ2-7
CASSLVTDFPKSSYEQYF
TGTGCCAGCAGCTTAGTGACTGATTTCCCCAAAAGCTCCTACGAGCAGTACTTC
>NA|13|NA|TRBV7-9|TRBJ2-7
CASSLDFPYEQYF
TGTGCCAGCAGTTTAGACTTTCCCTACGAGCAGTACTTC
>TRBD2|14|NA|TRBV5-1|TRBJ2-3
CASSGRDITDTQYF
TGCGCCAGCAGCGGGAGGGATATCACAGATACGCAGTATTTT
>NA|13|NA|TRBV5-4|TRBJ2-7
CASSLSTSYEQYF
TGTGCCAGCAGCTTATCGACTAGCTACGAGCAGTACTTC
>NA|16|few|TRBV15|TRBJ2-7
CATSPDGSGRSYEQYF
TGTGCCACCAGCCCAGACGGTAGCGGAAGGTCCTACGAGCAGTACTTC
>TRBD2|14|NA|TRBV18|TRBJ2-7
CASSRGTSWYEQYF
TGTGCCAGCTCACGGGGGACTAGCTGGTACGAGCAGTACTTC
>NA|13|NA|TRBV7-3|TRBJ1-5
CASSLSPRQPQHF
TGTGCCAGCAGCTTATCACCACGGCAGCCCCAGCATTTT
>NA|17|NA|TRBV18|TRBJ2-2
CASSPGNRLRYTGELFF
TGTGCCAGCTCACCGGGCAACAGGTTGAGGTACACCGGGGAGCTGTTTTTT
>NA|13|NA|TRBV11-2|TRBJ2-7
CASSPTRGGEQYF
TGTGCCAGCAGCCCAACTAGAGGCGGCGAGCAGTACTTC
>NA|16|NA|TRBV7-6|TRBJ2-5
CASSGDSSRTSDTQYF
TGTGCCAGCAGCGGAGACAGCTCCCGAACTTCAGACACCCAGTACTTC
>TRBD2|15|once|TRBV7-9|TRBJ2-5
CASSFTSGRVETQYF
TGTGCCAGCAGTTTCACTAGCGGGAGAGTAGAGACCCAGTACTTC
>NA|12|NA|TRBV19|TRBJ1-5
CASSMRSQPQHF
TGTGCCAGTAGTATGCGGAGTCAGCCCCAGCATTTT
>TRBD1|14|NA|TRBV5-1|TRBJ1-2
CASSLGQGYYGYTF
TGCGCCAGCAGCTTGGGACAGGGATACTATGGCTACACCTTC
>TRBD1|16|NA|TRBV29-1|TRBJ1-4
CSVAGTGGERGEKLFF
TGCAGCGTTGCGGGGACAGGGGGCGAGAGAGGGGAAAAACTGTTTTTT
>TRBD2|14|NA|TRBV2|TRBJ2-5
CASSPGTSRATQYF
TGTGCCAGCAGTCCCGGGACTAGCAGAGCGACCCAGTACTTC
>NA|11|NA|TRBV7-9|TRBJ2-1
CASAGYNEQFF
TGTGCCAGCGCAGGCTACAATGAGCAGTTCTTC
>NA|16|NA|TRBV5-1|TRBJ2-3
CASSFVISTSTDTQYF
TGCGCCAGCAGCTTCGTCATCTCAACTAGCACAGATACGCAGTATTTT
>NA|13|NA|TRBV7-9|TRBJ2-2
CASGQSNTGELFF
TGTGCCAGCGGGCAGTCGAACACCGGGGAGCTGTTTTTT
>TRBD1|13|NA|TRBV9|TRBJ2-1
CASSEGQGDEQFF
TGTGCCAGCAGCGAGGGACAGGGTGATGAGCAGTTCTTC
>NA|15|few|TRBV6-5|TRBJ2-2
CAIRNRQVWTGELFF
TGTGCCATCAGGAACCGACAGGTCTGGACCGGGGAGCTGTTTTTT
>NA|14|NA|TRBV27|TRBJ1-4
CASSLGHSNEKLFF
TGTGCCAGCAGTTTAGGACACTCGAATGAAAAACTGTTTTTT
>TRBD1|13|NA|TRBV28|TRBJ2-1
CASSLTGENEQFF
TGTGCCAGCAGTTTAACAGGGGAAAATGAGCAGTTCTTC